This TCR beta chain is drawn from a study of radiotherapy plus CTLA-4 blockade in lung cancer. On the study more broadly: Objective response rate was roughly 19%; disease control rate, around 33%.

About this clone: Its antigen is not identified.

Whole-study findings and limits: Early shifts in blood T cell clones, with interferon-beta, reportedly predicted response best. In blood, tumor-derived TCR clones expanded after radiotherapy plus ipilimumab.

Chemo-refractory metastatic non-small-cell lung cancer patients underwent focal radiation alongside CTLA-4 blockade with ipilimumab. The ends were cut back, 5 bases at V and 0 bases at J, with 10 bases in the middle. Germline CDR1 LNHDA, CDR2 SQIVND (reference sequence). The CDR3 totals 15 residues. The method was immunoSEQ multiplex PCR; TCRdb's version includes in-frame clones alone and lacks a portion of them. Of about 53,000 clones detected, about 83% appear once; the ten largest clones hold roughly 5%. The origin of this receptor is a human donor with non-small cell lung cancer whose response to radiotherapy plus ipilimumab could not be evaluated. The sample in question was peripheral blood, obtained from a patient treated with radiotherapy plus ipilimumab. This sequence joins TRBV19 and TRBJ2-2; tentatively, D is TRBD2 (6 bases). The CDR3 coding sequence is TGTGCCAGTAGTTCGGGACTGCCGAACACCGGGGAGCTGTTTTTT. Residues: CASSSGLPNTGELFF.